The T cell receptor beta chain described here comes from a study of cytomegalovirus exposure and HLA in healthy donors. The PCR employed 60 Vbeta primers together with 13 Jbeta primers. Clones were read by immunoSEQ multiplex PCR, and TCRdb kept only the in-frame ones, dropping some. Here the sample spans 85,000 to 120,000 clones, roughly 80% being singletons. Trimming took 2 bases from V and 5 from J, leaving 6 bases between them. From germline, CDR1 is KGHSH and CDR2 LQKENI. The CDR3 is 13 residues long. This clonotype was obtained from a man aged 45-65 years in good health and CMV-seronegative. The sequencing input was PBMCs. The chain couples TRBV18 to TRBJ1-4, with D hard to call. CDR3 DNA sequence: TGTGCCAGCTCACCAGGGAGAAATGAAAAACTGTTTTTT. This translates into CASSPGRNEKLFF. The variable domain in full, with the rest retrieved from reference TRBV18 and TRBJ1-4, is NAGVMQNPRHLVRRRGQEARLRCSPMKGHSHVYWYRQLPEEGLKFMVYLQKENIIDESGMPKERFSAEFPKEGPSILRIQQVVRGDSAAYFCASSPGRNEKLFFGSGTQLSVL.